This paragraph covers one T cell receptor beta chain sequence. CDR3 length equals 14 residues. CDR1 and CDR2 (germline): SGHTA, FQGNSA. V lost 5 bases to trimming and J lost 2 bases, with 12 bases between them. The sample originates from a study of T cell changes during pregnancy in multiple sclerosis. Clones were read by immunoSEQ multiplex PCR, and TCRdb kept only the in-frame ones, dropping some. Counted here are over 60,000 clones, approximately 92% occurring once; the ten biggest clones make up 1%. Sequences were derived from peripheral blood, sampled in the first trimester of pregnancy. This receptor was obtained from a female donor with multiple sclerosis, enrolled in a pregnancy study. The chain joins TRBV7-2 to TRBJ1-2; D may be TRBD1 (6 bases). CDR3 DNA sequence: TGTGCCAGCAGCCACTGGACAGACAACTATGGCTACACCTTC. It encodes CASSHWTDNYGYTF.